These T cell receptor beta chains were read from a single sample in a study of T cell changes during pregnancy in multiple sclerosis. The data were produced by immunoSEQ multiplex PCR, yet TCRdb's version contains in-frame clones alone and is incomplete. The sample contains fewer than 75,000 clones, approximately 89% of which appear only once. Sequences were derived from peripheral blood, sampled in the second trimester of pregnancy. These TCRs come from a female donor with multiple sclerosis, enrolled in a pregnancy study. Each CDR3 is given with its conserved first and last residue. The order of the fields is V gene, CDR3 length, CDR3 protein.

v_call: TRBV5-4
cdr3_length: 14
cdr3_aa: CASSLERGGETQYF

v_call: TRBV6-5
cdr3_length: 13
cdr3_aa: CASSMGANTEAFF

v_call: TRBV9
cdr3_length: 13
cdr3_aa: CASSTGTATEAFF

v_call: TRBV5-1
cdr3_length: 14
cdr3_aa: CASSLTEMNTEAFF

v_call: TRBV7-2
cdr3_length: 16
cdr3_aa: CASSFGQGTLRTEAFF

v_call: TRBV27
cdr3_length: 15
cdr3_aa: CASSLQYANTGELFF

v_call: TRBV4-1
cdr3_length: 14
cdr3_aa: CASSQETGYQPQHF

v_call: TRBV5-1
cdr3_length: 17
cdr3_aa: CASRSRSGDWMNTEAFF

v_call: TRBV5-4
cdr3_length: 16
cdr3_aa: CASSLSDRGPGTEAFF

v_call: TRBV19
cdr3_length: 11
cdr3_aa: CASLFFTEAFF